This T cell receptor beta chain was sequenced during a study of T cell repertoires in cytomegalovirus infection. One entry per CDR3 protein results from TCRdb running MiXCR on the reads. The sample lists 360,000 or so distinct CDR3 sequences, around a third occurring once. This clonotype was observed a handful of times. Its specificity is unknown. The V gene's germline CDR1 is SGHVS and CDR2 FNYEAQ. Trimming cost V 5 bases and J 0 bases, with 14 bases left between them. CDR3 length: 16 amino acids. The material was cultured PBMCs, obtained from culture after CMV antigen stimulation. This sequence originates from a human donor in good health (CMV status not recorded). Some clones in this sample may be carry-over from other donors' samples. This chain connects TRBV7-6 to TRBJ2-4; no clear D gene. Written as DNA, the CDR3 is TGTGCCAGCAGCCCGCGACCCGGTACAGCCAAAAACATTCAGTACTTC. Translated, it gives CASSPRPGTAKNIQYF.